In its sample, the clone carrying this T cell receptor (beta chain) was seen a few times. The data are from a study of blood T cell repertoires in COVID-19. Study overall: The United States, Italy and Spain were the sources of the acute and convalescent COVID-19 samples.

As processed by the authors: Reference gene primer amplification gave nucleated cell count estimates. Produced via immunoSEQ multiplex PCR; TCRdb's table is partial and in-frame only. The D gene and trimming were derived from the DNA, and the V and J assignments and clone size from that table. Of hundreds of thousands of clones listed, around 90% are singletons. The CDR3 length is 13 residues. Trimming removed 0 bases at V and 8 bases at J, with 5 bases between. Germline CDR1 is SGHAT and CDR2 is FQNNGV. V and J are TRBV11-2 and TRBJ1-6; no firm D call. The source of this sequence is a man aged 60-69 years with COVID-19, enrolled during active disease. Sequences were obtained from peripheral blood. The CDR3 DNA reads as TGTGCCAGCAGCTTAGAATCGTATTCACCCCTCCACTTT. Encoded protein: CASSLESYSPLHF.